A selection of T cell receptor beta chains follows, all from one sample in a study of resident and recirculating memory T cells in vitiligo. Assay: immunoSEQ multiplex PCR; the TCRdb copy retains only in-frame clones and omits some. The sample holds about 76,000 clones, around 90% seen once. The sample taken for sequencing was blood. The receptors shown here come from a male donor with vitiligo. The CDR3 runs from the conserved cysteine through the conserved F or W. The D gene is left open where the match is weak. A clone size is listed for some rows: how often the clone was seen (once, few, many), or a class if it is expanded.

CDR3 DNA: TGTGCCAGCAGTGGCCCGGGGGGTCTGAACTATGGCTACACCTTC
CDR3 protein: CASSGPGGLNYGYTF
clone size: .
J gene: TRBJ1-2
V gene: TRBV28
D gene: .

CDR3 DNA: TGCGCCAGCAGCGTACCGGGAGAGAATGAGCAGTTCTTC
CDR3 protein: CASSVPGENEQFF
clone size: .
J gene: TRBJ2-1
V gene: TRBV4-1
D gene: .

CDR3 DNA: TGTGCCAGCAGTCACGGACAGGGGGCCTATGGCTACACCTTC
CDR3 protein: CASSHGQGAYGYTF
clone size: .
J gene: TRBJ1-2
V gene: TRBV6-5
D gene: TRBD1

CDR3 DNA: TGTGCCAGCAGCCCACCGGGACTAGGGCAAGAGACCCAGTACTTC
CDR3 protein: CASSPPGLGQETQYF
clone size: .
J gene: TRBJ2-5
V gene: TRBV7-2
D gene: TRBD2

CDR3 DNA: TGCGCCAGCAGCTTGGCCGGGACAGGTATTTCGGGCGCAGATACGCAGTATTTT
CDR3 protein: CASSLAGTGISGADTQYF
clone size: once
J gene: TRBJ2-3
V gene: TRBV5-1
D gene: TRBD1

CDR3 DNA: TGTGCCAGCAGTTCGGGAGGGAGGGTCGTGAGGGAGCAGTACTTC
CDR3 protein: CASSSGGRVVREQYF
clone size: .
J gene: TRBJ2-7
V gene: TRBV6-5
D gene: TRBD2

CDR3 DNA: TGTGCCAGCTCCGGCAGCGGTTTTGAAAAACTGTTTTTT
CDR3 protein: CASSGSGFEKLFF
clone size: .
J gene: TRBJ1-4
V gene: TRBV18
D gene: .

CDR3 DNA: TGTGCCAGCAGTTTATCTATTTCCCCCGGGAATGAGCAGTTCTTC
CDR3 protein: CASSLSISPGNEQFF
clone size: .
J gene: TRBJ2-1
V gene: TRBV27
D gene: .

CDR3 DNA: TGTGCCAGCACCCTAGGACAGGGATCTTACTATGGCTACACCTTC
CDR3 protein: CASTLGQGSYYGYTF
clone size: .
J gene: TRBJ1-2
V gene: TRBV28
D gene: TRBD1

CDR3 DNA: TGCGCCAGCAGTGAACCGGGGGTTAACGAGCAGTACTTC
CDR3 protein: CASSEPGVNEQYF
clone size: .
J gene: TRBJ2-7
V gene: TRBV10-1
D gene: .

CDR3 DNA: TGTGCCAGCAGCACCGGGGGGGTTGGTATCTACAATGAGCAGTTCTTC
CDR3 protein: CASSTGGVGIYNEQFF
clone size: .
J gene: TRBJ2-1
V gene: TRBV7-8
D gene: TRBD2

CDR3 DNA: TGCGCCAGCAGCTGGACAGCTAACTATGGCTACACCTTC
CDR3 protein: CASSWTANYGYTF
clone size: .
J gene: TRBJ1-2
V gene: TRBV5-1
D gene: .

CDR3 DNA: TGTGCCAGCAGTCGGGGGGGGCCCGGGGTCAATGAGCAGTTCTTC
CDR3 protein: CASSRGGPGVNEQFF
clone size: once
J gene: TRBJ2-1
V gene: TRBV6-5
D gene: TRBD2

CDR3 DNA: TGCGCCAGCAGTCCCCCGATTTCGCCGGAGAGGGAAAGGGCCAACGTCCTGACTTTC
CDR3 protein: CASSPPISPERERANVLTF
clone size: .
J gene: TRBJ2-6
V gene: TRBV23-1
D gene: .

CDR3 DNA: TGTGCCAGCAGCAACCCGGGACAGGGCTTCTATGGCTACACCTTC
CDR3 protein: CASSNPGQGFYGYTF
clone size: .
J gene: TRBJ1-2
V gene: TRBV27
D gene: TRBD1

CDR3 DNA: TGTGCCAGCAGTTCCCTCGGTGCGGGAAGCACTGAAGCTTTCTTT
CDR3 protein: CASSSLGAGSTEAFF
clone size: .
J gene: TRBJ1-1
V gene: TRBV27
D gene: .

CDR3 DNA: TGTGCCAGCAGCTTGGGTTACCAGGGCCTGATCACCGGGGAGCTGTTTTTT
CDR3 protein: CASSLGYQGLITGELFF
clone size: .
J gene: TRBJ2-2
V gene: TRBV5-4
D gene: .

CDR3 DNA: TGTGCTAGTGACGTGGGCGAGTCTCCGAATGAGCAGTTCTTC
CDR3 protein: CASDVGESPNEQFF
clone size: .
J gene: TRBJ2-1
V gene: TRBV12-5
D gene: .

CDR3 DNA: TGTGCCACCAGCGACTCTAGCGGGAGTTACGAGCAGTACTTC
CDR3 protein: CATSDSSGSYEQYF
clone size: .
J gene: TRBJ2-7
V gene: TRBV15
D gene: TRBD2

CDR3 DNA: TGTGCCAGCAGACTCGGGAGGGACGAGCAGTACTTC
CDR3 protein: CASRLGRDEQYF
clone size: .
J gene: TRBJ2-7
V gene: TRBV6-6
D gene: TRBD2

CDR3 DNA: TGTGCCAGCAGCCGACTCGGGACAGGGAGAGGCGAGCAGTACTTC
CDR3 protein: CASSRLGTGRGEQYF
clone size: .
J gene: TRBJ2-7
V gene: TRBV2
D gene: TRBD1

CDR3 DNA: TGTGCCAGCAGTCCAACCGGGACAGGGGGTTCCTATGGCTACACCTTC
CDR3 protein: CASSPTGTGGSYGYTF
clone size: .
J gene: TRBJ1-2
V gene: TRBV28
D gene: TRBD1

CDR3 DNA: TGTGCCAGCAGTTTAGGGTCGGGGGGCCAAGAGACCCAGTACTTC
CDR3 protein: CASSLGSGGQETQYF
clone size: .
J gene: TRBJ2-5
V gene: TRBV27
D gene: TRBD2

CDR3 DNA: TGTGCCAGCAGCCGCTATAGCGGGAGACCCTACGAGCAGTACTTC
CDR3 protein: CASSRYSGRPYEQYF
clone size: .
J gene: TRBJ2-7
V gene: TRBV14
D gene: TRBD2

CDR3 DNA: TGTGCCAGCAGCTCGCGACAGAGAAACACCATATATTTT
CDR3 protein: CASSSRQRNTIYF
clone size: .
J gene: TRBJ1-3
V gene: TRBV7-9
D gene: .

CDR3 DNA: TGTGCCAGCAGCTCCGGACAGTACTCCTACAATGAGCAGTTCTTC
CDR3 protein: CASSSGQYSYNEQFF
clone size: .
J gene: TRBJ2-1
V gene: TRBV7-2
D gene: .

CDR3 DNA: TGCGCCAGCAGCCAACCCACTCTCAAGCGGACCTCCTACGAGCAGTACTTC
CDR3 protein: CASSQPTLKRTSYEQYF
clone size: .
J gene: TRBJ2-7
V gene: TRBV4-1
D gene: .

CDR3 DNA: TGTGCCAGCAGCTGGGGAGAAGGATCCGGGGAGCTGTTTTTT
CDR3 protein: CASSWGEGSGELFF
clone size: .
J gene: TRBJ2-2
V gene: TRBV5-4
D gene: .

CDR3 DNA: TGTGCCAGCAGCTTATGTGGCTTTACCCCCTACGAGCAGTACTTC
CDR3 protein: CASSLCGFTPYEQYF
clone size: .
J gene: TRBJ2-7
V gene: TRBV7-7
D gene: .

CDR3 DNA: TGTGCCAGCAGCCTGGCGTGGGCCGAGGGGGAGCTGTTTTTT
CDR3 protein: CASSLAWAEGELFF
clone size: .
J gene: TRBJ2-2
V gene: TRBV7-3
D gene: .

CDR3 DNA: TGTGCCAGTAGTTGGGGACAGGTTAACTATGGCTACACCTTC
CDR3 protein: CASSWGQVNYGYTF
clone size: .
J gene: TRBJ1-2
V gene: TRBV19
D gene: TRBD1

CDR3 DNA: TGTGCCAGCAGCTCAATGGGACTAGCGGGGGACGAGCAGTACTTC
CDR3 protein: CASSSMGLAGDEQYF
clone size: .
J gene: TRBJ2-7
V gene: TRBV5-4
D gene: TRBD2